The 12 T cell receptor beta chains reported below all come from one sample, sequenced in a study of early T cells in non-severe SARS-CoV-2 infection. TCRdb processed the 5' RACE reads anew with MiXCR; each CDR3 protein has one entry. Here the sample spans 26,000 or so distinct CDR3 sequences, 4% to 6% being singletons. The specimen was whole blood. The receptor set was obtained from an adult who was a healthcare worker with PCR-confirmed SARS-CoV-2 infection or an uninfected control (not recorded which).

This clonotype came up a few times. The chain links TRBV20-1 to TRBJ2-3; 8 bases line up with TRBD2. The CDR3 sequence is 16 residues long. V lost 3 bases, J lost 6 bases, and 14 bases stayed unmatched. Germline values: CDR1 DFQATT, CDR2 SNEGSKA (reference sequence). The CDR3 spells CSASPAVAGSGDTQYF. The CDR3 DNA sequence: TGCAGTGCTAGCCCCGCCGTAGCGGGGTCCGGGGATACGCAGTATTTT.

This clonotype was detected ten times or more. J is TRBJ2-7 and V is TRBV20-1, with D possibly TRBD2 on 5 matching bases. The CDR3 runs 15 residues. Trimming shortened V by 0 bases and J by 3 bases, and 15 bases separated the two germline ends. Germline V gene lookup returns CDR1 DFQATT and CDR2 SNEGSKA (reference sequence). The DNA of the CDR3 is TGCAGTGCTAGAGATCTTGAGCGGACCCTCTACGAGCAGTACTTC. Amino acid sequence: CSARDLERTLYEQYF.

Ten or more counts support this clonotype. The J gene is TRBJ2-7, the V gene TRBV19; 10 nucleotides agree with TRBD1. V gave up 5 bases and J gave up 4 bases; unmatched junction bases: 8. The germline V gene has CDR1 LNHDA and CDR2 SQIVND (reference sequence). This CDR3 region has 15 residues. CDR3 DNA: TGTGCCAGTAGTCCTGGACAGGGGGGACAATACGAGCAGTACTTC. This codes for CASSPGQGGQYEQYF.

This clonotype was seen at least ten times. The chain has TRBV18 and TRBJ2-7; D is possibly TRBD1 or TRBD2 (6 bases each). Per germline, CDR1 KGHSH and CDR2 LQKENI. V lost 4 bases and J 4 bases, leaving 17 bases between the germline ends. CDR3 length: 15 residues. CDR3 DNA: TGTGCCAGCTCACGTGGGGGGCAGGCGGCTTACGAGCAGTACTTC. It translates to CASSRGGQAAYEQYF.

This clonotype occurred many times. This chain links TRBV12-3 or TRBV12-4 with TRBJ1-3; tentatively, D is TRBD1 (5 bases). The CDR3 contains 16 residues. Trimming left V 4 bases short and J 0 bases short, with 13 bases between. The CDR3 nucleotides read TGTGCCAGCAGTTCGACAGACGAACCCTCTGGAAACACCATATATTTT. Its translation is CASSSTDEPSGNTIYF.

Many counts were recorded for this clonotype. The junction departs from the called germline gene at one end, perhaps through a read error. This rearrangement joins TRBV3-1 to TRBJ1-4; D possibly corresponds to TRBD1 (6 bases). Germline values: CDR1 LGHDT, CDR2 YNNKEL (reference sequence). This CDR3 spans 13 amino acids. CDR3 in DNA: TGTGCCAGCAGCCGGGGGGGCGATGAAAAACTTTTTTTT. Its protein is CASSRGGDEKLFF.

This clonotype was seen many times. The CDR3 coding sequence is TGTGCCAGCAGCCGTGGGACATCGAACACTGAAGCTTTCTTT. It specifies CASSRGTSNTEAFF. V and J are TRBV6-5 and TRBJ1-1; a weak D match, TRBD1 (6 bases). This CDR3 spans 14 amino acids. Germline-derived CDR1 and CDR2 are MNHEY and SVGAGI. Trimming stripped 6 bases from V and 1 base from J, with 12 bases between.

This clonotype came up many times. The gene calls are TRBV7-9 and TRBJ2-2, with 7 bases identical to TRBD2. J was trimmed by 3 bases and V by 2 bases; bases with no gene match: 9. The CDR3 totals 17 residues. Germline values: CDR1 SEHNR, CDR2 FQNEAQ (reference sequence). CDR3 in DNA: TGTGCCAGCAGCTTATTCGGAGCGGGGCTATACACCGGGGAGCTGTTTTTT. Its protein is CASSLFGAGLYTGELFF. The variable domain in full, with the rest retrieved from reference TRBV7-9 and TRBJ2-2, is DTGVSQNPRHKITKRGQNVTFRCDPISEHNRLYWYRQTLGQGPEFLTYFQNEAQLEKSRLLSDRFSAERPKGSFSTLEIQRTEQGDSAMYLCASSLFGAGLYTGELFFGEGSRLTVL.

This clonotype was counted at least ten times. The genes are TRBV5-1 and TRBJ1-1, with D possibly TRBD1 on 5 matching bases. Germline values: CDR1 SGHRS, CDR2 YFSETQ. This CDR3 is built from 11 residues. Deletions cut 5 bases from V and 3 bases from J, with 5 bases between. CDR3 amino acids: CASRGDTEAFF. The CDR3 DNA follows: TGCGCCAGCAGAGGGGACACTGAAGCTTTCTTT.

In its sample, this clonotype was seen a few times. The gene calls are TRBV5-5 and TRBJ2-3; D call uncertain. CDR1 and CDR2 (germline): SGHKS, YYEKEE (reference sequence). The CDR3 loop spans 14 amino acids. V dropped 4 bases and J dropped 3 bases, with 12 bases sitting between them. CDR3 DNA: TGTGCCAGCAGCCCCTATGGAGCGACAGATACGCAGTATTTT. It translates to CASSPYGATDTQYF.

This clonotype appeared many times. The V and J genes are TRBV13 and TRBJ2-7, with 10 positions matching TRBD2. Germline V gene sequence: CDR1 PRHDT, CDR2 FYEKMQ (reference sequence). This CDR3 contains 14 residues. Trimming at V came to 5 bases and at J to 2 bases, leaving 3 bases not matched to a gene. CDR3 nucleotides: TGTGCCAGCAGCCCTGGGACTAGCGCCTACGAGCAGTACTTC. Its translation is CASSPGTSAYEQYF.

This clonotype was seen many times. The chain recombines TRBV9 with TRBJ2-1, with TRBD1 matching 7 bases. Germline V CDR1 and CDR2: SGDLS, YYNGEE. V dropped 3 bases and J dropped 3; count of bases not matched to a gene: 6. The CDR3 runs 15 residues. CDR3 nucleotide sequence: TGTGCCAGCAGCGACCTGGGACAGAACTACAATGAGCAGTTCTTC. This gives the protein CASSDLGQNYNEQFF.